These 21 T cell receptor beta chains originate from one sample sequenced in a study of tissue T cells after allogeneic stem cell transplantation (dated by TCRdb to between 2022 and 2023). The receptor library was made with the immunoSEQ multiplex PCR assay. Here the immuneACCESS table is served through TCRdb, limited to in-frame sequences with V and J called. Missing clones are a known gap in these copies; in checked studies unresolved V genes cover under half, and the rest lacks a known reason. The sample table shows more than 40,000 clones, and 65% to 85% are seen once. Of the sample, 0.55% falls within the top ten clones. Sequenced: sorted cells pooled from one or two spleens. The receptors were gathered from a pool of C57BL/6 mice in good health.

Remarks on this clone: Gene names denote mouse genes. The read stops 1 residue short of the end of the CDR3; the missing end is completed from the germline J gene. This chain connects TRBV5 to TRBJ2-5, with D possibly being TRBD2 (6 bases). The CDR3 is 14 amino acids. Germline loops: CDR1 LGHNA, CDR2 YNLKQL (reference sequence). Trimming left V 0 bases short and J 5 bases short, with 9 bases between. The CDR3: CASSQDLGRDTQYF. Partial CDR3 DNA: TGTGCCAGCAGCCAAGATCTGGGGAGAGACACCCAGTAC.

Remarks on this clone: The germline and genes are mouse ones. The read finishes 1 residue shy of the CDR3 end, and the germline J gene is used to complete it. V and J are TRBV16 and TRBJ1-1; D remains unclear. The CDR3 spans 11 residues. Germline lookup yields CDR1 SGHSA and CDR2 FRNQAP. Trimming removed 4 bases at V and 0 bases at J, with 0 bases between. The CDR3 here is CASSSNTEVFF. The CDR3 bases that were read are TGTGCAAGCAGCTCAAACACAGAAGTCTTC.

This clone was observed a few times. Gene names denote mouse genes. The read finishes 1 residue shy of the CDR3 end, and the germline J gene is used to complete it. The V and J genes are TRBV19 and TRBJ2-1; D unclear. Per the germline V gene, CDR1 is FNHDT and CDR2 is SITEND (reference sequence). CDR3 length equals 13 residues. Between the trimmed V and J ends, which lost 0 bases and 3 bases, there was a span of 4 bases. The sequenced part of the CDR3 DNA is TGTGCCAGCAGTATAGACAGCTATGCTGAGCAGTTC. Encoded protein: CASSIDSYAEQF. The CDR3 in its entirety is CASSIDSYAEQFF.

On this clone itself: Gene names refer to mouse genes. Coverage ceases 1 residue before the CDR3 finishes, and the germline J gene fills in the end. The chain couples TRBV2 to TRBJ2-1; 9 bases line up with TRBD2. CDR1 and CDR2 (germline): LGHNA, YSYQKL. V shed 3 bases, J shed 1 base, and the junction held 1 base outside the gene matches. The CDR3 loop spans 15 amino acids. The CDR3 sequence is CASSHTGGNYAEQFF. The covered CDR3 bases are TGTGCCAGCAGCCACACTGGGGGGAACTATGCTGAGCAGTTC.

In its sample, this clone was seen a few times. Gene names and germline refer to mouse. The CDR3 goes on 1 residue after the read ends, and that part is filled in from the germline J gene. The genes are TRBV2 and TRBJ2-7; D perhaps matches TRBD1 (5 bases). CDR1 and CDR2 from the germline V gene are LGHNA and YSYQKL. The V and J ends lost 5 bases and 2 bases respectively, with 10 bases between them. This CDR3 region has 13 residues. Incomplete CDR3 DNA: TGTGCCAGCAGCGGGCAGGGAACCTATGAACAGTAC. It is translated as CASSGQGTYEQY. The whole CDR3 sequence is CASSGQGTYEQYF.

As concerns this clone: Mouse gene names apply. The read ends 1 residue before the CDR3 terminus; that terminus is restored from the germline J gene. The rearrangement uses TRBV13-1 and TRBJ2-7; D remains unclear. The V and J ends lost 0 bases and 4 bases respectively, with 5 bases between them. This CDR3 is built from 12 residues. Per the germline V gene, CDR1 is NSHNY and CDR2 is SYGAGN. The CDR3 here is CASSDAKYEQYF. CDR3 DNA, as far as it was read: TGTGCCAGCAGTGATGCCAAATATGAACAGTAC.

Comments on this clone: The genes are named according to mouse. The CDR3 reads CASSLRATEVFF. The CDR3 DNA, read in part, is TGTGCCAGCAGTTTGCGGGCCACAGAAGTCTTC. The genes are TRBV14 and TRBJ1-1; no clear D. Coverage ceases 1 residue before the CDR3 finishes, and the germline J gene fills in the end. Germline values: CDR1 SGHDT, CDR2 FRDEAV. This CDR3 is built from 12 residues. V was shortened by 2 bases and J by 4 bases, with 6 bases between the two germline ends.

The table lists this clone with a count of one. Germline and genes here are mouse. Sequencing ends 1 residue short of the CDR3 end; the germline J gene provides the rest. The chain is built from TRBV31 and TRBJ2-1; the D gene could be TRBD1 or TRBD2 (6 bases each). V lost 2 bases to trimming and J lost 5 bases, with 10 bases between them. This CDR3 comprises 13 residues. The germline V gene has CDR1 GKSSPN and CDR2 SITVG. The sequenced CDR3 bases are TGTGCCTGGAGTAGGGGGGAAGATGCTGAGCAGTTC. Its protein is CAWSRGEDAEQF. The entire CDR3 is CAWSRGEDAEQFF.

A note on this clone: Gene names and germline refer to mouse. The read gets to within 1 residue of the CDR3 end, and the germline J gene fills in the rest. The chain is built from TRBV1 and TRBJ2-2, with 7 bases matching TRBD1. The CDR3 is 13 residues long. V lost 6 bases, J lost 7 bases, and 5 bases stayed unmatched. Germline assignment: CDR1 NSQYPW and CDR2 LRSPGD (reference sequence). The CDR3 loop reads CTCRGQGDGQLYF. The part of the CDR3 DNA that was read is TGCACCTGCAGAGGGCAGGGGGACGGGCAGCTCTAC.

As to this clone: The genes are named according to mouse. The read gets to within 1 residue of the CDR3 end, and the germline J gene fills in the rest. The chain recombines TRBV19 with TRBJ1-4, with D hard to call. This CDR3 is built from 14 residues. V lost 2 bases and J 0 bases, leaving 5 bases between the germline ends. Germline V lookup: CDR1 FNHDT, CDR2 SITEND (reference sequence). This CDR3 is CASSMGISNERLFF. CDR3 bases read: TGTGCCAGCAGTATGGGGATTTCCAACGAAAGATTATTT.

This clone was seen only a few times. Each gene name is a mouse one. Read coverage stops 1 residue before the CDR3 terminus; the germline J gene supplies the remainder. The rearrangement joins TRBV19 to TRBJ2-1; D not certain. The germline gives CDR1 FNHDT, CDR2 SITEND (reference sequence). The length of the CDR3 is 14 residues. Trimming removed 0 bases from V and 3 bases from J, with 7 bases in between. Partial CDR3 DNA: TGTGCCAGCAGTATAGGGGTGACCTATGCTGAGCAGTTC. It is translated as CASSIGVTYAEQF. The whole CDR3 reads CASSIGVTYAEQFF.

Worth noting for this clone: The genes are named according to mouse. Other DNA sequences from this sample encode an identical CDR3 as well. CDR3 amino acids: CASSIGAEQFF. Incomplete CDR3 DNA: TGTGCCAGCAGTATAGGGGCTGAGCAGTTC. This rearrangement joins TRBV19 to TRBJ2-1; D gene unclear. The CDR3 end is not reached by the read, which stops 1 residue before it; the germline J gene fills it in. Trimming took 0 bases from V and 7 from J, leaving 2 bases between them. Germline lookup yields CDR1 FNHDT and CDR2 SITEND (reference sequence). The CDR3 is made up of 11 amino acids.

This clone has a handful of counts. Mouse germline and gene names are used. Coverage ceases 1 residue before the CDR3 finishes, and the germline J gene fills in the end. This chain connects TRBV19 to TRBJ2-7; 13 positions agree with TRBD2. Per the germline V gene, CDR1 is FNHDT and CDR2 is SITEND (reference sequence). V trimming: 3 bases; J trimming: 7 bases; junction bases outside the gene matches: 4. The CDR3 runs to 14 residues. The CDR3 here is CASSTGTGGGEQYF. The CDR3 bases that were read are TGTGCCAGCAGTACCGGGACTGGGGGGGGAGAACAGTAC.

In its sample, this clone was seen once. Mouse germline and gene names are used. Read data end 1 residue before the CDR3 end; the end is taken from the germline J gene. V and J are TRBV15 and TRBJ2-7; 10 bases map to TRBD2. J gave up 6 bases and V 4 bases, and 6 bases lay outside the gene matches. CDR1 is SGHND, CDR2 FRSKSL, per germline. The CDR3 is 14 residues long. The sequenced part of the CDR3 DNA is TGTGCCAGCAGTTATCTGGGGGGGCGCCGTGAACAGTAC. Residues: CASSYLGGRREQY. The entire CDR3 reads CASSYLGGRREQYF.

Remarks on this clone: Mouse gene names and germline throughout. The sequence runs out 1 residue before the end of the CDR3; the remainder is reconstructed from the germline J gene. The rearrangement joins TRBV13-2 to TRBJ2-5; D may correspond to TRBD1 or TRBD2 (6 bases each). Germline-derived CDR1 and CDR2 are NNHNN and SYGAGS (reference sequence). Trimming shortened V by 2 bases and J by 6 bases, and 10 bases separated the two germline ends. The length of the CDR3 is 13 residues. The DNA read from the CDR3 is TGTGCCAGCGGTGACCGGGGGCTGGACACCCAGTAC. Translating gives CASGDRGLDTQY. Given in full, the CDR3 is CASGDRGLDTQYF.

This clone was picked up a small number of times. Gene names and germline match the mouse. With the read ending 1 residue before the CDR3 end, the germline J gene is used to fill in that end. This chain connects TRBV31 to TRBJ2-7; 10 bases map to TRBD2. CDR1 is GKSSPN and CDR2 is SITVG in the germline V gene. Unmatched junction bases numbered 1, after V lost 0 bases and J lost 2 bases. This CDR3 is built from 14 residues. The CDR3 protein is CAWSLWGGAYEQYF. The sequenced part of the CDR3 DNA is TGTGCCTGGAGTCTCTGGGGGGGCGCCTATGAACAGTAC.

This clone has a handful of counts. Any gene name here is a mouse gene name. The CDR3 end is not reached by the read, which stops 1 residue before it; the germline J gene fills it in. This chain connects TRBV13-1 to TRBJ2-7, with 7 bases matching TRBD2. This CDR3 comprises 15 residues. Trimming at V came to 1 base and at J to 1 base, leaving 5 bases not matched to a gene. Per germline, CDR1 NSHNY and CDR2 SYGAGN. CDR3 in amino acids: CASSDPLGVSYEQYF. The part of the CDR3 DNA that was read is TGTGCCAGCAGTGATCCCCTGGGGGTTTCCTATGAACAGTAC.

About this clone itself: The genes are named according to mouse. CDR3 in amino acids: CASSPDNAEQFF. The sequenced CDR3 bases are TGTGCCAGCAGTCCAGACAATGCTGAGCAGTTC. The J gene is TRBJ2-1, the V gene TRBV26; D unresolved. The read ends 1 residue before the CDR3 terminus; that terminus is restored from the germline J gene. Germline CDR1 reads KGHPV; CDR2 reads FQNQEV (reference sequence). CDR3 length: 12 amino acids. V was cut by 4 bases and J by 5 bases, with 6 bases left in between.

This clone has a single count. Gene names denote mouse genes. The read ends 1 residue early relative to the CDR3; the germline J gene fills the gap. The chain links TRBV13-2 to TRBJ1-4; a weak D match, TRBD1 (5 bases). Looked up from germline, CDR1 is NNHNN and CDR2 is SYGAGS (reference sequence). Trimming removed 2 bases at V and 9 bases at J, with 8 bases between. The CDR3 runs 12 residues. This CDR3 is CASGEKGKRLFF. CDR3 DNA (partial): TGTGCCAGCGGTGAGAAGGGGAAAAGATTATTT.

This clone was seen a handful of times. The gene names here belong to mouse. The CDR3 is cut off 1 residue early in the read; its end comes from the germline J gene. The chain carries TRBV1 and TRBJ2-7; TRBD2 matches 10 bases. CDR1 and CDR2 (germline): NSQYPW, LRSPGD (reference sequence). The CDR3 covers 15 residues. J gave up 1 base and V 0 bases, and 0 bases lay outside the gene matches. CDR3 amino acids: CTCSAEDWGSYEQYF. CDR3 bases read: TGCACCTGCAGTGCAGAGGACTGGGGGTCCTATGAACAGTAC.

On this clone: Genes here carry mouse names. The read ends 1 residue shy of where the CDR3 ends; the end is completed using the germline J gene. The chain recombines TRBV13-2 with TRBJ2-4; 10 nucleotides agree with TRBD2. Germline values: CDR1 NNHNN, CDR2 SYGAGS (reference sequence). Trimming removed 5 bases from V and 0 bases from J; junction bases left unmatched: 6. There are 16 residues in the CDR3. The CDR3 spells CASGVDWGESQNTLYF. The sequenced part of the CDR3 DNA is TGTGCCAGCGGAGTCGACTGGGGGGAAAGTCAAAACACCTTGTAC.